This TCR beta chain was obtained from a study of blood T cell repertoires in COVID-19. Study details: The cDNA or gDNA used as material had been derived from T cells, B-cell-depleted T cells, or PBMCs.

Clones were sequenced by immunoSEQ multiplex PCR, and TCRdb holds only the in-frame ones, with some missing. Among hundreds of thousands of clones listed, around nine tenths were seen once. The CDR3 is made up of 17 amino acids. Trimming removed 0 bases at V and 2 bases at J, with 17 bases between. CDR1 SGHDT and CDR2 YYEEEE come from the germline V gene. Patients at the Seattle site were enrolled during active infection and followed longitudinally. The rearrangement uses TRBV5-6 and TRBJ1-1, with D possibly being TRBD1 (5 bases). Material: peripheral blood. The TCR was taken from a woman aged 65 to 85 with COVID-19, enrolled during active disease. CDR3 in amino acids: CASSLAPGGADNTEAFF. The DNA of the CDR3 is TGTGCCAGCAGCTTGGCCCCGGGTGGGGCAGACAACACTGAAGCTTTCTTT. Filled out from reference TRBV5-6 and TRBJ1-1, the complete variable domain reads DAGVTQSPTHLIKTRGQQVTLRCSPKSGHDTVSWYQQALGQGPQFIFQYYEEEERQRGNFPDRFSGHQFPNYSSELNVNALLLGDSALYLCASSLAPGGADNTEAFFGQGTRLTVV.